This T cell receptor beta chain appears in the sequencing data of a study of blood T cell repertoires in COVID-19. Sequenced by immunoSEQ multiplex PCR; TCRdb stores in-frame clones only, minus some. Here the sample spans around 120,000 clones, about four fifths being singletons. Losses at the gene ends were 4 bases for V and 9 bases for J; bases not matched to a gene: 7. CDR3 length: 14 residues. Germline CDR1 and CDR2: MNHEY and SMNVEV (reference sequence). Sample: peripheral blood. This clonotype was sampled from a man in his 70s with acute or convalescent COVID-19. The chain uses TRBV27 and TRBJ2-7; 12 positions agree with TRBD2. The CDR3: CASSSGLAGLRQYF. The CDR3 DNA is TGTGCCAGCAGTTCGGGACTAGCGGGCCTTAGGCAGTACTTC.